Listed below are T cell receptor beta chains from one sample, sequenced in a study of T-cell reconstitution after alpha-beta-depleted transplantation in children. TCRdb used MiXCR to reprocess the PCR reads, holding one entry per CDR3 protein. The table lists roughly 200,000 distinct CDR3 sequences, roughly 9.1% of them singletons, with 35% in the top ten. Sequencing used PBMCs, mostly from graft donor cells, obtained 360 days after TCRalphabeta/CD19-depleted stem cell transplant. Receptor source: a male patient between 2 and 9 years old who had a stem cell transplant for acute myeloid leukemia, so the T cells may come from the graft donor. Each CDR3 is given with its conserved first and last residue. Each record gives: J gene, clone size, D gene, V gene, CDR3 DNA, CDR3 protein. A D gene is named only where the DNA matches it firmly. A clone size is listed for some rows: how often the clone was seen (once, few, many), or a class if it is expanded.

TRBJ2-1 many TRBD2 TRBV5-1 TGCGCCAGCAGTTTAGCGGGGGCTTCCTACAATGAGCAGTTCTTC CASSLAGASYNEQFF
TRBJ1-5 - TRBD1 TRBV20-1 TGCAGTGCAACAGGGGGCGTTGATCAGCCCCAGCATTTT CSATGGVDQPQHF
TRBJ1-3 few TRBD1 TRBV12-3/TRBV12-4 TGTGCCAGCAGTTTAGGGAACCCGACAGGGGTTGGAAACACCATATATTTT CASSLGNPTGVGNTIYF
TRBJ2-7 many - TRBV29-1 TGCAGCGTGCTCAAGGCATCGAGCTCCTACGAGCAGTACTTC CSVLKASSSYEQYF
TRBJ2-3 few - TRBV12-3/TRBV12-4 TGTGCCAGCAACGTCGGGACGGAAGCGCAGTATTTT CASNVGTEAQYF
TRBJ2-5 many - TRBV20-1 TGCAGTGCTAGAGATTTCTCTCGTCTGGGAGAGACCCAGTACTTC CSARDFSRLGETQYF
TRBJ1-1 few - TRBV20-1 TGCAGTGCTAGAGATCCTCCGACAGGGAACACTGAAGCTTTCTTT CSARDPPTGNTEAFF
TRBJ2-5 many - TRBV5-5 TGTGCCAGCAGCCTTACTGTAACGGAGACCCAGTACTTC CASSLTVTETQYF
TRBJ2-5 many - TRBV24-1 TGTGCCACCAGTGGCGGCAGGGGAAGGGAAGAGACCCAGTACTTC CATSGGRGREETQYF
TRBJ1-4 many - TRBV5-4 TGTGCCAGCAGCTTGGTGGGAGCTAATGAAAAACTGTTTTTT CASSLVGANEKLFF
TRBJ2-2 many TRBD2 TRBV12-3/TRBV12-4 TGTGCCAGCATCCTAGCGGGAGACCGCACCGGGGAGCTGTTTTTT CASILAGDRTGELFF
TRBJ1-1 many - TRBV9 TGTGCCAGCAACGGGGCAGGGCAGAACACTGAAGCTTTCTTT CASNGAGQNTEAFF
TRBJ1-4 few - TRBV27 TGTGCCAGCAGTAAGACTGCAACTAATGAAAAACTGTTTTTT CASSKTATNEKLFF
TRBJ2-1 many TRBD2 TRBV20-1 TGCAGTGCTCCCGAGACTAGCGGGGGGCGAGACAATGAGCAGTTCTTC CSAPETSGGRDNEQFF
TRBJ2-3 few - TRBV20-1 TGCAGTGCGCCGACACCGAACACAGATACGCAGTATTTT CSAPTPNTDTQYF
TRBJ2-3 - - TRBV12-3/TRBV12-4 TGTGCCAGCAGTTTACAGGACACCACAGATACGCAGTATTTT CASSLQDTTDTQYF
TRBJ2-2 few TRBD2 TRBV29-1 TGCAGCGTTCGGGGGGTTGGACGAGGGGACACCGGGGAGCTGTTTTTT CSVRGVGRGDTGELFF
TRBJ2-4 - - TRBV27 TGTGCCAGCAGACGGGACACAAAAAACATTCAGTACTTC CASRRDTKNIQYF
TRBJ1-1 - TRBD1 TRBV29-1 TGCAGCGTTGTCTCGTGGACAGGGGGTGCTTTCTTT CSVVSWTGGAFF
TRBJ2-7 many - TRBV5-6 TGTGCCAGCAGCTTTTACGGCTCCTACGAGCAGTACTTC CASSFYGSYEQYF
TRBJ1-2 - - TRBV2 TGTGCCAGCTCCCCTGGTGGAACAGGGTCGCACTATGGCTACACCTTC CASSPGGTGSHYGYTF
TRBJ2-2 many - TRBV29-1 TGCAGCGTTGATGGAGGGACCGGGGAGCTGTTTTTT CSVDGGTGELFF
TRBJ2-3 - - TRBV4-1 TGCGCCAGCAGCCCCATACAGCTAGCCCACACAGATACGCAGTATTTT CASSPIQLAHTDTQYF
TRBJ2-2 many TRBD2 TRBV10-3 TGTGCCATCAGTGGAGCGGGGGGGCAAAACGGGGAGCTGTTTTTT CAISGAGGQNGELFF
TRBJ2-1 many - TRBV12-3/TRBV12-4 TGTGCCAGCAGTCCCCCCCGACTAGACAATGAGCAGTTCTTC CASSPPRLDNEQFF
TRBJ2-3 - - TRBV12-3/TRBV12-4 TGTGCCAGCATCCTAGGGGGACAATATACGCAGTATTTT CASILGGQYTQYF
TRBJ1-3 few - TRBV18 TGTGCCAGCTCACCTCTCTCAATCTCTGGAAACACCATATATTTT CASSPLSISGNTIYF
TRBJ2-1 - TRBD1 TRBV5-1 TGCGCCAGCGGACAGGGTTCTGGTAATGAGCAGTTCTTC CASGQGSGNEQFF
TRBJ1-3 many - TRBV12-3/TRBV12-4 TGTGCCAGCAGTTCAGACAGCTCTGGAAACACCATATATTTT CASSSDSSGNTIYF
TRBJ1-1 few - TRBV18 TGTGCCAGCTCACTCCTGGGGGAAAACACTGAAGCTTTCTTT CASSLLGENTEAFF
TRBJ2-1 few TRBD2 TRBV5-1 TGCGCCAGCAGCTTGGGCAATTCGGGACTAGCGGGCTCTGAGCAGTTCTTC CASSLGNSGLAGSEQFF
TRBJ2-7 many - TRBV12-3/TRBV12-4 TGTGCCAGCAGCCCCCACCAACCCCGGAGATTC CASSPHQPRRF
TRBJ2-7 few - TRBV5-1 TGCGCCAGCAGCTTGGACAGGGCTAACGAGCAGTACTTC CASSLDRANEQYF
TRBJ2-2 many TRBD2 TRBV20-1 TGCAGTGCTCTCCTAGCGGGGGGGAACACCGGGGAGCTGTTTTTT CSALLAGGNTGELFF
TRBJ2-1 - - TRBV7-9 TGTGCCAGCATCTCCGGGACCCTCTCCTACAATGAGCAGTTCTTC CASISGTLSYNEQFF
TRBJ2-1 few - TRBV3-1 TGTGCCAGCAGCCAACCCGGTCGACTAGGGAGGAACACCTACAATGAGCAGTTCTTC CASSQPGRLGRNTYNEQFF
TRBJ2-3 - TRBD2 TRBV20-1 TGCAGTGCTAGTAAAGCGGGACTAGCTCTAACAGATACGCAGTATTTT CSASKAGLALTDTQYF
TRBJ2-1 many - TRBV20-1 TGCAGTGCAGTGGGCGTTGGCTCCTACAATGAGCAGTTCTTC CSAVGVGSYNEQFF
TRBJ1-4 few TRBD1 TRBV20-1 TGCAGTGCTAGGGGACAGGTTTTGGAAAAACTGTTTTTT CSARGQVLEKLFF
TRBJ2-2 many TRBD1 TRBV6-5 TGTGCCAGCAGTTCCTCCGGGACAGGGAGGACCGGGGAGCTGTTTTTT CASSSSGTGRTGELFF
TRBJ2-5 few - TRBV5-5 TGTGCCAGCAAAAGGGGACCAGGGCTCCTCCAAGAGACCCAGTACTTC CASKRGPGLLQETQYF
TRBJ1-1 - - TRBV5-1 TGCGCCAGCAGCTTGGCCCGGACGGGAATGAACACTGAAGCTTTCTTT CASSLARTGMNTEAFF
TRBJ2-5 few TRBD1 TRBV10-3 TGTGCCATCAATCAGTATTGGGACAGACAAGAGACCCAGTACTTC CAINQYWDRQETQYF
TRBJ2-3 few - TRBV20-1 TGCAGTGCTAGACCGACTAGGGCTAGCACAGATACGCAGTATTTT CSARPTRASTDTQYF
TRBJ1-4 - - TRBV5-1 TGCGCCAGCAGCCTGGGACGTTCTCCACCAACTAATGAAAAACTGTTTTTT CASSLGRSPPTNEKLFF
TRBJ1-2 - - TRBV12-3/TRBV12-4 TGTGCCAGCAGTTTACCCCCGGGCTATGGCTACACCTTC CASSLPPGYGYTF
TRBJ2-5 few TRBD1 TRBV5-1 TGCGCCAGCAGCTTAGGGACAGGTGGGAGAGAGACCCAGTACTTC CASSLGTGGRETQYF
TRBJ2-1 few - TRBV2 TGTGCCAGCAGAGACCGGGTCTCCTACAATGAGCAGTTCTTC CASRDRVSYNEQFF
TRBJ2-5 few TRBD1 TRBV19 TGTGCCACAACCGACAGGGGGCGGCAAGAGACCCAGTACTTC CATTDRGRQETQYF